This is a list of T cell receptor beta chains from one sample in a study of control samples from healthy donors and cancer patients. TCRdb keeps only in-frame clones here, not all; method: immunoSEQ multiplex PCR. The table lists about 170,000 clones, around 90% of them singletons, with under 5% in the top ten. The sample taken for sequencing was blood. The receptors derive from a woman between 25 and 40 years old in good health. Each CDR3 is given without its conserved first and last residue.

>TRBV6-6|TRBJ1-3
ASSYSPGGRNTIY
>TRBV5-1|TRBJ1-2
ASSFQGGGYT
>TRBV10-2|TRBJ1-1
ASSEGTEAF
>TRBV23-1|TRBJ1-1
ASSRNRVRGEAF
>TRBV19|TRBJ1-1
ASSINAGGLATEAF
>TRBV7-9|TRBJ1-1
ASSQHGGDTEAF
>TRBV2|TRBJ2-7
ASSLTQGRDEQY
>TRBV7-2|TRBJ1-1
ASSHFPGSSNTEAF
>TRBV7-9|TRBJ1-2
ASSESTVANYGYT
>TRBV28|TRBJ2-3
ASKQSTDTQY
>TRBV6-2/TRBV6-3|TRBJ1-1
ASSYSTGQTNTEAF
>TRBV5-1|TRBJ1-2
ASSLDLPGLGGYT
>TRBV24-1|TRBJ2-3
ATSDDGTSGSSTDTQY
>TRBV3-1/TRBV3-2|TRBJ2-3
ASSRLRDTQY
>TRBV4-2|TRBJ1-1
ASSQNGGTEAF
>TRBV28|TRBJ1-4
ATLNEKLF
>TRBV5-1|TRBJ1-1
ASSPTGTLNTEAF
>TRBV19|TRBJ2-7
ASGGGKGYEQY
>TRBV7-9|TRBJ1-1
ASSLNPDRGPSEAF
>TRBV2|TRBJ2-3
ASRPRPGPDTQY
>TRBV27|TRBJ1-1
ASSLWAWAEAF